This T cell receptor (beta chain) is from a study of shared clonotypes between healthy human individuals. Measured with immunoSEQ multiplex PCR; TCRdb has only the in-frame clones, and not every one. Of about 1.5 million clones listed, 95% to 99% are singletons. Whole-study results and caveats: It was anticipated that sequencing depth would influence how many clonotypes donors shared. Estimated clonotype richness was generally higher in naive than memory subsets.

Into CD45RA+ naive and CD45RA-negative memory subsets, the CD4+ cells were split. With regard to this clone: Antigen unknown.

What was sequenced was naive CD4+ T cells sorted from blood. Subset specified: CD45RA+ positively selected. The clonotype was recovered from a man aged 25 to 45 in good health.

CDR3 protein: CASSQVNEQFF. The CDR3 DNA reads TGTGCCAGCAGCCAGGTGAATGAGCAGTTCTTC. The chain recombines TRBV28 with TRBJ2-1, with no clear D. The CDR3 consists of 11 residues. The V gene's germline CDR1 is MDHEN and CDR2 SYDVKM. The V and J ends lost 6 bases and 7 bases respectively, with 7 bases between them.